The clone carrying this T cell receptor beta chain was detected ten times or more. Its target is not known. Sequenced by immunoSEQ multiplex PCR; TCRdb stores in-frame clones only, minus some. The data list approximately 27,000 clones, none observed once; around 1.4% falls to the top ten. This sample stems from a study of T cells after posttransplantation cyclophosphamide. Peripheral blood was collected from the related graft donor on the marrow donation day. Study-level findings and limits: Later blood repertoires were often dominated by clones from the donor CD8+ memory compartment.

Trimming removed 4 bases from V and 0 bases from J, with 14 bases in between. CDR1 and CDR2 from the germline V gene are MNHNY and SVGAGI (reference sequence). This CDR3 has 16 amino acids. The receptor's source is a man aged 50 to 59 in good health, CMV-negative, and a related stem cell transplant donor. Sequenced material: PBMCs. The chain is built from TRBV6-6 and TRBJ2-3; D is perhaps TRBD2 (7 bases). CDR3: CASSWGGPMSTDTQYF. The CDR3 nucleotides read TGTGCCAGCAGTTGGGGGGGGCCCATGAGCACAGATACGCAGTATTTT.